Included here is one TCR beta chain sequence, with context. Its antigen is currently not known. Base qualities were left out, and no much larger clone turns up one base away. Via the germline V gene, CDR1 is WSHSY and CDR2 SAAADI. The CDR3 runs 14 amino acids, cysteine and phenylalanine included. Left in the record is the CDR3 DNA by itself, 42 bases read in frame from the first base. Trimming costs V 5 bases and J 5 bases, and their ends lie 16 bases apart. This sample is part of a study of T cell responses to AZD1222 COVID-19 vaccine (dated by TCRdb to about 2021). Background for the entire study: AZD1222 recipients given second doses at about 4 weeks or at about 12 weeks were pooled, since spike-specific TCR depth and breadth were not found to differ between the two schedules. TCR sequencing was performed for about 250 trial participants, of whom roughly 200 were given two doses of AZD1222 and 26 were given two doses of MenACWY control vaccine. Trial participants were enrolled by age into subgroups of 18-55, 56-69 and 70-plus years, and around 150, 29 and 61 TCR-sequenced participants, respectively, were included in these subgroups. General conclusions and limits of the study: Because no samples from the day 14 peak response were available, repertoires could be characterized only after the peak T cell response. The 56-69-year group was small, and its depth increase did not reach significance, likely because of low power. A significant rise in spike-specific TCR breadth and depth was observed after two AZD1222 doses relative to day 0 and relative to MenACWY recipients. Epitopes outside the regions mutated in the B.1.351 and B.1.1.7 variants were reportedly recognized by nearly half of the unique spike-specific TCRs. Conclusions about previously exposed vaccinees were limited because only five to seven AZD1222 recipients were SARS-CoV-2 seropositive at baseline. Most participants were white British and females outnumbered males, and the authors suggested that clonal diversity may have been underestimated. The vaccine-associated CD4 TCRs covered the entire spike protein, and the dominant responses fell in regions 160-218 and 743-854.

Reading the label with the study, this specimen's time point is: baseline before first vaccination. Samples from vaccinated people were obtained from the UK trials COV001 and COV002, which included a single-blind randomized controlled phase 2/3 trial of AZD1222 (ChAdOx1 nCoV-19) in healthy adults. Trial participant PBMC samples were collected at day 0 and day 28 after the second dose for TCRbeta chain sequencing. The CDR3 regions of human TCRbeta chains were subjected to immunosequencing. Per the authors' processing: TCRs in the repertoires were compared against a reference library of SARS-CoV-2-specific TCRs that had been generated with the MIRA antigen-specificity platform. Breadth meant the fraction of unique TCRs that were SARS-CoV-2-associated, whereas depth meant the fraction of total T cells that were SARS-CoV-2-associated. Using the MIRA data, each spike-specific TCR was mapped to the spike region that the TCR reacts to and placed in a CD4 or CD8 class. Log10-transformed breadth and depth values were compared by one-way ANOVA with Sidak's multiple comparisons tests. Here the immuneACCESS table is served through TCRdb, limited to in-frame sequences with V and J called. Missing clones are a known gap in these copies; in checked studies unresolved V genes cover under half, and the rest lacks a known reason. The DNA gave D and trimming, while V, J and clone size come from that table. Recorded for this sample are about 130,000 clones; roughly 89% of them occurred a single time. Jointly, the top ten make up 1.9% of the sample.

The sample consisted of peripheral blood, taken on day 0 of AZD1222 vaccination. Recombination connected TRBV10-2 to TRBJ2-7, with no confidently assigned D gene. This clonotype was obtained from an adult in good health. Read as DNA, the sequence is TGCGCCAGCAGTTTGGGCGAGCAAAGTCACGAGCAGTACTTC. Its translation is CASSLGEQSHEQYF.